The 28 T cell receptor beta chains below were found in one sample sequenced in a study of CD8+ T cells in alopecia areata. It was cDNA, reverse transcribed from extracted RNA, that served as the sequencing template. The method was immunoSEQ multiplex PCR; TCRdb's version includes in-frame clones alone and lacks a portion of them. This table holds 95,000 to 110,000 clones, under 90% found once. Treatment: oral pan-JAK inhibitor, 5-10 mg twice daily. Here the sequenced sample was CD8+ T cells sorted from blood, taken between weeks 30 and 35, from a patient treated with tofacitinib. The receptors were gathered from a human donor with alopecia areata.

This sequence joins TRBV5-1 and TRBJ1-1; a weak D match, TRBD1 (5 bases). The CDR3 consists of 14 residues. Germline CDR1 reads SGHRS; CDR2 reads YFSETQ. Trimming cost V 1 base and J 1 base, with 8 bases left between them. The CDR3 loop is CASSLRGGNTEAFF. Here the CDR3 DNA reads TGCGCCAGCAGCTTGAGGGGAGGGAACACTGAAGCTTTCTTT.

V is TRBV18 and J is TRBJ1-2; 9 nucleotides line up with TRBD1. CDR3 size: 15 residues. J lost 6 bases, V lost 6 bases, and 11 bases had no gene match. Per germline, CDR1 KGHSH and CDR2 LQKENI. The CDR3 spells CASSLRTGEFDGYTF. Here the CDR3 DNA reads TGTGCCAGCTCCCTTCGGACAGGGGAATTCGATGGCTACACCTTC.

This chain uses TRBV4-2 with TRBJ2-7, with 10 bases that match TRBD2. CDR1 LGHNA and CDR2 YNFKEQ come from the germline V gene. CDR3 length: 18 amino acids. V lost 0 bases, J lost 0 bases, and 8 bases stayed unmatched. Written as DNA, the CDR3 is TGTGCCAGCAGCCAAGAGAGGAGCGGGAGGGCCCTCTCCTACGAGCAGTACTTC. It yields the protein CASSQERSGRALSYEQYF.

The CDR3 DNA is TGTGCCAGCAGTGGGGGACAGGGCTCCTACAATGAGCAGTTCTTC. Amino acid sequence: CASSGGQGSYNEQFF. The chain links TRBV6-1 to TRBJ2-1; 9 bases map to TRBD1. Per the germline V gene, CDR1 is MNHNS and CDR2 is SASEGT. With V trimmed by 4 bases and J by 0 bases, 1 base remained unmatched. This CDR3 contains 15 residues.

The chain links TRBV29-1 to TRBJ2-3; D assignment may be TRBD1 or TRBD2 (5 bases each). The V gene lost 7 bases and the J gene lost 3 bases, with 20 bases spanning the gap. CDR1 is SQVTM, CDR2 ANQGSEA, per germline. The length of the CDR3 is 15 residues. The CDR3, as DNA: TGCAGCGGCCAGAGGGTGGAGCAGGGTACAGATACGCAGTATTTT. Its translation: CSGQRVEQGTDTQYF.

The chain carries TRBV19 and TRBJ2-5; 7 bases are a match to TRBD1. Judging by the DNA end, TRBJ2-7 fits better; the J call may be wrong. The CDR3 loop spans 13 amino acids. Germline V gives CDR1 LNHDA, CDR2 SQIVND (reference sequence). The CDR3 region has the DNA TGTGCCAGTAGTCCGGGACAGCTCTACGAGCAGTACTTC. Protein sequence: CASSPGQLYEQYF.

In the case of this clone: Relative to the germline gene, one junction end is altered; a read error may explain this. V usage is TRBV19 and J usage is TRBJ2-5; 8 bases line up with TRBD1. The CDR3 runs 16 residues. Germline CDR1 LNHDA, CDR2 SQIVND (reference sequence). The CDR3 bases are TGTGCCAGTAGTATCTTTTCCGCAGGGGGCCAGGAGACCCCGTACTTC. Its translation: CASSIFSAGGQETPYF.

This sequence joins TRBV21-1 and TRBJ2-2; TRBD1 is taken as the D call from the table, unchecked against the DNA. TRBV21-1 is tagged as a pseudogene. The CDR3 contains 19 residues. CDR3 coding DNA: TGTGCCAGCGTACCCCCTGCACAGGGCGAAATCCCGAACACCGGGGAGCTGTTTTTT. Amino acid sequence: CASVPPAQGEIPNTGELFF.

The chain combines TRBV6-5 with TRBJ1-1, with D maybe TRBD1 (6 bases). Between the trimmed V and J ends, which lost 6 bases and 8 bases, there was a span of 13 bases. In germline, CDR1 is MNHEY, CDR2 SVGAGI. This CDR3 is built from 12 residues. The CDR3 DNA is TGTGCCAGCAGCTCAGGGGACATCGAAGCTTTCTTT. It codes for CASSSGDIEAFF.

This rearrangement joins TRBV6-6 to TRBJ1-1, with D possibly matching TRBD1 (5 bases). This CDR3 has 14 amino acids. Germline CDR1 is MNHNY and CDR2 is SVGAGI (reference sequence). The ends were cut back, 5 bases at V and 1 base at J, with 11 bases in the middle. CDR3 sequence reads: CASSPSGGNTEAFF. The CDR3 DNA is TGTGCCAGCAGTCCGTCGGGGGGGAACACTGAAGCTTTCTTT.

The chain recombines TRBV13 with TRBJ1-2; D is perhaps TRBD1 (6 bases). V shed 3 bases and J shed 3 bases, with 11 bases lying between them. The CDR3 sequence is 14 residues long. Germline lookup yields CDR1 PRHDT and CDR2 FYEKMQ (reference sequence). CDR3 amino acids: CASSFVGADYGYTF. CDR3 nucleotides: TGTGCCAGCAGCTTCGTGGGGGCCGACTATGGCTACACCTTC.

The CDR3: CASSEDGVPGETQYF. CDR3 nucleotides: TGTGCCAGCAGTGAAGATGGGGTTCCAGGGGAAACGCAGTATTTT. The chain recombines TRBV2 with TRBJ2-3, with D possibly being TRBD1 (6 bases). This CDR3 spans 15 amino acids. Between the trimmed V and J ends, which lost 1 base and 9 bases, there was a span of 17 bases. Germline-derived CDR1 and CDR2 are SNHLY and FYNNEI.

This rearrangement joins TRBV11-2 to TRBJ2-7; 11 bases align to TRBD2. This CDR3 is built from 17 residues. The J segment lost 3 bases and the V segment lost 1 base, leaving 8 bases of the junction unmatched. The germline CDR1 and CDR2 sequences are SGHAT and FQNNGV. The CDR3 bases are TGTGCCAGCAGCTTAGCCCAACTAGCGGGAGTCCTCTACGAGCAGTACTTC. Translating it yields CASSLAQLAGVLYEQYF. Filled out from reference TRBV11-2 and TRBJ2-7, the complete variable domain reads EAGVAQSPRYKIIEKRQSVAFWCNPISGHATLYWYQQILGQGPKLLIQFQNNGVVDDSQLPKDRFSAERLKGVDSTLKIQPAKLEDSAVYLCASSLAQLAGVLYEQYFGPGTRLTVT.

This clone was detected only a few times. The chain couples TRBV6-5 to TRBJ1-1; D gene unclear. This CDR3 is built from 13 residues. V was clipped by 0 bases and J by 5 bases, with 7 bases between them. The germline V gene has CDR1 MNHEY and CDR2 SVGAGI. The CDR3 region has the DNA TGTGCCAGCAGTTACTCGTTAGATACTGAAGCTTTCTTT. Amino acid sequence: CASSYSLDTEAFF.

This clone was recorded only once. V and J are TRBV11-2 and TRBJ2-7; D may match TRBD1 or TRBD2 (5 bases each). Germline V gene data show CDR1 as SGHAT and CDR2 as FQNNGV. This CDR3 contains 14 residues. V was cut by 1 base and J by 1 base, with 8 bases left in between. The CDR3 DNA sequence: TGTGCCAGCAGCTTAGGTGGGACGTCCTACGAGCAGTACTTC. It yields the protein CASSLGGTSYEQYF.

For the CDR3, the DNA is TGTGCCAGCAGCTCCGACGGGAGCTCCTACAATGAGCAGTTCTTC. Translation gives CASSSDGSSYNEQFF. The V and J genes are TRBV7-9 and TRBJ2-1, with a tentative D call TRBD2 (6 bases). V was pared by 4 bases and J by 0 bases, with 10 bases between. In germline, CDR1 is SEHNR, CDR2 FQNEAQ (reference sequence). The CDR3 is made up of 15 amino acids.

Details on this clone: The same CDR3 is also encoded by other DNA sequences in this sample. The chain employs TRBV5-5 and TRBJ2-7; D unresolved. The CDR3 sequence is 12 residues long. Deletions cut 1 base from V and 4 bases from J, with 6 bases between. Germline V lookup: CDR1 SGHKS, CDR2 YYEKEE (reference sequence). The CDR3 here is CASSLSGYEQYF. CDR3 in DNA: TGTGCCAGCAGCTTGTCCGGGTACGAGCAGTACTTC.

V usage is TRBV19 and J usage is TRBJ2-1, with 9 nucleotides matching TRBD1. The V gene end was trimmed by 9 bases and the J gene end by 8 bases; junction bases not matched to a gene: 14. The CDR3 covers 15 residues. The germline gives CDR1 LNHDA, CDR2 SQIVND (reference sequence). In DNA form, the CDR3 reads TGTGCCAGCTCCTCCGGGACAGGGATTATATATGAGCAGTTCTTC. This sequence encodes CASSSGTGIIYEQFF.

This chain links TRBV2 with TRBJ2-5; a possible D gene is TRBD2 (5 bases). The J call may be wrong; the DNA end is better matched by TRBJ2-7. CDR1 and CDR2 from the germline V gene are SNHLY and FYNNEI. The CDR3 is 13 residues long. The CDR3 sequence is CASHTGFRYEQYF. Written as DNA, the CDR3 is TGTGCCAGCCATACGGGATTCCGGTACGAGCAGTACTTC.

This chain joins TRBV6-5 and TRBJ1-5; 7 bases agree with TRBD1. V dropped 4 bases and J dropped 7; count of bases not matched to a gene: 7. This CDR3 region has 14 residues. The germline V gene has CDR1 MNHEY and CDR2 SVGAGI. CDR3 sequence: CASSSDRDGQPQHF. The CDR3 coding sequence is TGTGCCAGCAGTTCCGACAGGGACGGGCAGCCCCAGCATTTT.

The chain recombines TRBV10-2 with TRBJ2-7; tentative D call: TRBD1 (5 bases). Germline CDR1 is WSHSY and CDR2 is SAAADI. The CDR3 runs to 13 residues. V shed 6 bases and J shed 2 bases, with 11 bases lying between them. Here the CDR3 DNA reads TGCGCCAGCAGCTTAGACAGAACCTACGAGCAGTACTTC. Translation: CASSLDRTYEQYF.

The genes are TRBV5-1 and TRBJ2-5, with TRBD2 matching 7 bases. The CDR3 extends over 14 amino acids. CDR1 and CDR2 from the germline V gene are SGHRS and YFSETQ. J was trimmed by 5 bases and V by 0 bases; bases with no gene match: 4. The CDR3 region is CASSLAGGSETQYF. Written as DNA, the CDR3 is TGCGCCAGCAGCTTGGCGGGGGGATCGGAGACCCAGTACTTC.

The V and J genes are TRBV10-3 and TRBJ2-3; tentative D call: TRBD1 (5 bases). The CDR3 length is 14 residues. Trimming removed 4 bases at V and 6 bases at J, with 14 bases between. Germline V CDR1 and CDR2: ENHRY, SYGVKD. CDR3 region: CAISGGRVLDTQYF. The DNA of the CDR3 is TGTGCCATCAGTGGTGGCAGGGTGTTGGATACGCAGTATTTT.

This clone was seen only once. J is TRBJ2-1 and V is TRBV6-5, with TRBD2 identical over 12 bases. Germline V lookup: CDR1 MNHEY, CDR2 SVGAGI. The CDR3 extends over 15 amino acids. V dropped 5 bases and J dropped 9; count of bases not matched to a gene: 8. The CDR3: CASSNRLAGDGEQFF. In DNA, the CDR3 is TGTGCCAGCAGTAATAGACTAGCGGGAGATGGTGAGCAGTTCTTC.

The chain couples TRBV7-9 to TRBJ2-7, with TRBD1 matching over 8 bases. The length of the CDR3 is 14 residues. J was trimmed by 6 bases and V by 5 bases; bases with no gene match: 9. Germline loops: CDR1 SEHNR, CDR2 FQNEAQ (reference sequence). Here the CDR3 reads CASSPVTGASEQYF. The CDR3 DNA reads TGTGCCAGCAGCCCCGTGACAGGGGCTAGCGAGCAGTACTTC. The complete variable domain, with remaining parts taken from reference TRBV7-9 and TRBJ2-7, reads DTGVSQNPRHKITKRGQNVTFRCDPISEHNRLYWYRQTLGQGPEFLTYFQNEAQLEKSRLLSDRFSAERPKGSFSTLEIQRTEQGDSAMYLCASSPVTGASEQYFGPGTRLTVT.

This sequence joins TRBV2 and TRBJ1-1; possible D gene TRBD1, 6 bases. Germline CDR1 and CDR2: SNHLY and FYNNEI. The CDR3 contains 17 residues. The V end was cut by 0 bases, the J end by 2 bases, with 16 bases between. The CDR3 DNA follows: TGTGCCAGCAGTGAAGCGCCGGGGGGCCGGGTTAACACTGAAGCTTTCTTT. Protein sequence: CASSEAPGGRVNTEAFF.

The CDR3 loop is CASSVESGTLVEQYF. CDR3 DNA sequence: TGTGCCAGCAGCGTAGAGTCCGGGACTCTGGTCGAGCAGTACTTC. The rearrangement joins TRBV9 to TRBJ2-7; D is possibly TRBD2 (6 bases). This CDR3 spans 15 amino acids. The germline CDR1 and CDR2 sequences are SGDLS and YYNGEE. V was clipped by 0 bases and J by 6 bases, with 16 bases between them. Combining the CDR3 with reference TRBV9 and TRBJ2-7 gives the whole variable domain DSGVTQTPKHLITATGQRVTLRCSPRSGDLSVYWYQQSLDQGLQFLIQYYNGEERAKGNILERFSAQQFPDLHSELNLSSLELGDSALYFCASSVESGTLVEQYFGPGTRLTVT.

Of note for this clone: The junction does not match germline at one end; this may be a read error. The CDR3: CASSLGEGNGHTF. CDR3 DNA: TGTGCCAGCAGTTTGGGGGAAGGGAATGGCCACACCTTC. This sequence joins TRBV27 and TRBJ1-2, with D perhaps TRBD1 (5 bases). This CDR3 has 13 amino acids. The germline CDR1 and CDR2 sequences are MNHEY and SMNVEV (reference sequence).